A single T cell receptor beta chain is shown here with its context. The assay was immunoSEQ multiplex PCR, and TCRdb's table has in-frame clones only and misses some. In the table there are fewer than 85,000 clones, around 96% of which are singletons. With V trimmed by 4 bases and J by 5 bases, 2 bases remained unmatched. Germline values: CDR1 SGDLS, CDR2 YYNGEE. The CDR3 length is 14 residues. The entry originates in a study of T cell changes during pregnancy in multiple sclerosis. The sequence came from a female donor with multiple sclerosis, enrolled in a pregnancy study. This chain uses TRBV9 with TRBJ2-3, with 12 bases fitting TRBD2. Sample: peripheral blood, taken in the second trimester of pregnancy. This chain's CDR3 is CASSPGLAGDTQYF. The CDR3 DNA follows: TGTGCCAGCAGCCCGGGACTAGCGGGAGATACGCAGTATTTT.